This is a list of T cell receptor beta chains from one sample in a study of blood T cell repertoires in COVID-19. Data came from immunoSEQ multiplex PCR; TCRdb stores just in-frame clones and leaves some out. Among some 180,000 clones listed, around 83% were seen once. The sample comprised PBMCs or T cells enriched from blood (not recorded which). The receptor set was obtained from a woman aged 25 to 45 who had been exposed to COVID-19. CDR3s include the opening cysteine and the closing phenylalanine or tryptophan. The D gene is left open where the match is weak. Expanded clones are given a class, and other clones once, few, many or no size at all.

clone size	D gene	V gene	J gene	CDR3 DNA	CDR3 protein
once	-	TRBV5-4	TRBJ1-2	TGTGCCAGCAGCTTCACGAGGTACGGCTACACCTTC	CASSFTRYGYTF
-	-	TRBV12-3/TRBV12-4	TRBJ1-1	TGTGCCAGCAGTTACCGGGGGGAAGCTTTCTTT	CASSYRGEAFF
-	TRBD1	TRBV5-6	TRBJ1-1	TGTGCCAGCAGCGGGGACAGGGTAGGCACTGAAGCTTTCTTT	CASSGDRVGTEAFF
-	-	TRBV19	TRBJ1-2	TGTGCCAGTAGTGATGGCCTTAACTATGGCTACACCTTC	CASSDGLNYGYTF
-	TRBD1	TRBV6-1	TRBJ1-2	TGTGCCAGCAGTGAATTTGGGACAGCCTACACCTTC	CASSEFGTAYTF
few	-	TRBV6-5	TRBJ2-2	TGTGCCGTCCGGCAGGGGGGAATGGACGGGGAGCTGTTTTTT	CAVRQGGMDGELFF
-	TRBD1	TRBV5-4	TRBJ1-2	TGTGCCAGCAGTTCGGGACAGGGGGGCGCAGCCCCGGCGGGAGGCACCTTC	CASSSGQGGAAPAGGTF
-	-	TRBV7-2	TRBJ1-4	TGTGCCAGCAGCTTATGGGGAGGGGCTAATGAAAAACTGTTTTTT	CASSLWGGANEKLFF
-	-	TRBV7-8	TRBJ1-2	TGTGCCAGCAGCTCCTCCTCGGGGGCTAACTATGGCTACACCTTC	CASSSSSGANYGYTF
-	-	TRBV7-3	TRBJ2-2	TGTGCCAGCAGGTTTAGCACCGGGGAGCTGTTTTTT	CASRFSTGELFF
once	-	TRBV21-1	TRBJ2-7	TGTGCCAGCAGCACCTCGATGTCGGGACTAGCGGGGGGCCCTAGCTCCTACGAGCAGTACTTC	CASSTSMSGLAGGPSSYEQYF
-	-	TRBV7-9	TRBJ1-5	TGTGCCAGCAGCTTGGGGGCAGGTCTTTATCAGCCCCAGCATTTT	CASSLGAGLYQPQHF
-	-	TRBV9	TRBJ2-7	TGTGCCAGCAGCTCCACTCCTACAGCCTACGAGCAGTACTTC	CASSSTPTAYEQYF
-	-	TRBV6-5	TRBJ2-7	TGTGCCAGCAGTTACTCCCTGGACAGTGCCTACGAGCAGTACTTC	CASSYSLDSAYEQYF
-	-	TRBV7-5	TRBJ1-1	TGTGCCAGAAGCTTTCGGGGGGGGCGCCCGAACACTGAAGCTTTCTTT	CARSFRGGRPNTEAFF
-	-	TRBV19	TRBJ1-3	TGTGCCAGTAATCCTGCCTATGGAAACACCATATATTTT	CASNPAYGNTIYF
-	-	TRBV18	TRBJ2-5	TGTGCCAGCTCACAACCTTCTTCAGAGACCCAGTACTTC	CASSQPSSETQYF
-	TRBD1	TRBV2	TRBJ1-4	TGTGCCAGCAGGAGACAGGGCGCTAATGAAAAACTGTTTTTT	CASRRQGANEKLFF
once	TRBD2	TRBV7-8	TRBJ2-5	TGTGCCAGCAGCTTAGATGGGCGGGGGGGACCCCAAGAGACCCAGTACTTC	CASSLDGRGGPQETQYF
-	TRBD1	TRBV5-1	TRBJ2-7	TGCGCCAGCAGCTGGGAACCGGGACAGGGTTGGAACGAGCAGTACTTC	CASSWEPGQGWNEQYF
-	TRBD1	TRBV11-2	TRBJ1-4	TGTGCCAGCAGTTCCAAAACCGACAGGGACCTCGGGGAAAAACTGTTTTTT	CASSSKTDRDLGEKLFF
once	TRBD1	TRBV9	TRBJ2-2	TGTGCCAGCAGCGTAGGAGGGAGGACAGGGGGGGCCAACACCGGGGAGCTGTTTTTT	CASSVGGRTGGANTGELFF
-	TRBD1	TRBV12-3/TRBV12-4	TRBJ2-1	TGTGCCAGCAGCCTTCAAGGGGGCACCGAGCAGTTCTTC	CASSLQGGTEQFF
-	-	TRBV5-4	TRBJ1-3	TGTGCCAGCAGCTTGACAGGGACTGGAAACACCATATATTTT	CASSLTGTGNTIYF
-	-	TRBV3-1/TRBV3-2	TRBJ2-2	TGTGCCAGCAGCCAAGTTCCCTGGGAGCTGTTTTTT	CASSQVPWELFF
-	-	TRBV5-5	TRBJ2-5	TGTGCCAGCAGCCCTGGGACTCGACAAGAGACCCAGTACTTC	CASSPGTRQETQYF
-	TRBD1	TRBV29-1	TRBJ1-1	TGCAGCGTTGAACCACGGGGGAGGACAGGGACGGTAGGAGGGATGAACACTGAAGCTTTCTTT	CSVEPRGRTGTVGGMNTEAFF
-	-	TRBV27	TRBJ1-2	TGTGCCAGCAGTTTATGGGCAGGTTCCTATGGCTACACCTTC	CASSLWAGSYGYTF
-	-	TRBV9	TRBJ1-1	TGTGCCAGCAGCCCAGTGAACACTGAAGCTTTCTTT	CASSPVNTEAFF
-	-	TRBV19	TRBJ1-5	TGTGCCAGTAGTATAAAACAGGGAGCCCCTCAGCCCCAGCATTTT	CASSIKQGAPQPQHF
once	-	TRBV7-3	TRBJ1-2	TGTGCCAGCAGCTTAACCGGCAGGGAGGACTATGGCTACACCTTC	CASSLTGREDYGYTF
few	-	TRBV5-1	TRBJ1-3	TGCGCCAGCAGCTTGGAGGGGACAAGGGGTGGAAACACCATATATTTT	CASSLEGTRGGNTIYF
-	TRBD2	TRBV27	TRBJ2-3	TGTGCCAGCAGTCCCCGGGCTAGCGGGGGAACAGATACGCAGTATTTT	CASSPRASGGTDTQYF
-	TRBD1	TRBV9	TRBJ1-2	TGTGCCACCGGTAGTCCTGCCGGGACAGGGGCCTCATTGGATGGCTACACCTTC	CATGSPAGTGASLDGYTF
-	-	TRBV30	TRBJ2-7	TGTGCCTGGAGTGTTAAGGGGGACCAGTACTTC	CAWSVKGDQYF
-	TRBD1	TRBV30	TRBJ2-2	TGTGCCTGGAGGTTACAGGGGGCGCCGATCACCGGGGAGCTGTTTTTT	CAWRLQGAPITGELFF
once	TRBD1	TRBV7-6	TRBJ1-2	TGTGCCAGCAGCTCCCGACAGGGGGGCTATGGCTACACCTTC	CASSSRQGGYGYTF
-	TRBD2	TRBV7-8	TRBJ2-1	TGTGCCAGCAGCATATCCGGGACTAGCTCCTACAATGAGCAGTTCTTC	CASSISGTSSYNEQFF
-	-	TRBV9	TRBJ1-1	TGTGCCAGCAGCGTTGGGGGCATGAACACTGAAGCTTTCTTT	CASSVGGMNTEAFF
-	-	TRBV24-1	TRBJ1-1	TGTGCCACCAGTGACGGGGGCACTGAAGCTTTCTTT	CATSDGGTEAFF
-	TRBD1	TRBV12-5	TRBJ1-3	TGTGCTAGTGGACCTCCGACAGGGACTTGGAACACCATATATTTT	CASGPPTGTWNTIYF
-	-	TRBV21-1	TRBJ1-5	TGTGCCAGCAGCAAATTCGCCGGAACCGGGACAGGGCTAAGTTTTAGCAATCAGCCCCAGCATTTT	CASSKFAGTGTGLSFSNQPQHF
once	TRBD1	TRBV4-1	TRBJ1-2	TGCGCCAGCAGCCAAGTAGGGGGCGCCTATGGCTACACCTTC	CASSQVGGAYGYTF
-	-	TRBV5-6	TRBJ2-5	TGTGCCAGCAGCCCGGACCAGGGGGAGACCCAGTACTTC	CASSPDQGETQYF
-	-	TRBV3-1/TRBV3-2	TRBJ1-3	TGTGCCAGTAGCCAAGCAATCAGGGGATTCTCTGGAAACACCATATATTTT	CASSQAIRGFSGNTIYF